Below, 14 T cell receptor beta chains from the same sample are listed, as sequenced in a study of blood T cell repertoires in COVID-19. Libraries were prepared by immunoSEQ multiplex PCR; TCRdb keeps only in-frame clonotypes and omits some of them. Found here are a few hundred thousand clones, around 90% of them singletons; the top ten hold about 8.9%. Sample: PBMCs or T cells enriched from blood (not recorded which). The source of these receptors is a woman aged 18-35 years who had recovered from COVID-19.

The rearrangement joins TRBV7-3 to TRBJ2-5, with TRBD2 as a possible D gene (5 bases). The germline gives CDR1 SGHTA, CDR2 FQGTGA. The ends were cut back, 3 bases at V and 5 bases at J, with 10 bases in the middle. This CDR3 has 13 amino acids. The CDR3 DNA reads TGTGCCAGCAGCTTCGGACTCGGCGAGACCCAGTACTTC. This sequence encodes CASSFGLGETQYF.

The CDR3 loop reads CASSPYGGNEQFF. The CDR3 DNA reads TGTGCCAGCAGTCCCTACGGTGGCAATGAGCAGTTCTTC. This chain joins TRBV6-2 or TRBV6-3 and TRBJ2-1; D gene unclear. Looked up from germline, CDR1 is MNHEY and CDR2 is SVGEGT. The CDR3 is 13 amino acids. The germline V and J ends were trimmed by 5 bases and 6 bases, with 11 bases remaining between them.

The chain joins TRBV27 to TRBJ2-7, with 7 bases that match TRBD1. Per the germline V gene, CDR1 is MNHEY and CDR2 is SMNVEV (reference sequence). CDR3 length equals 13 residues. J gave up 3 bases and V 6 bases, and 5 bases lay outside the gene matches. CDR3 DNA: TGTGCCAGCAGCGGGACAGCGTTCTACGAGCAGTACTTC. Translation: CASSGTAFYEQYF.

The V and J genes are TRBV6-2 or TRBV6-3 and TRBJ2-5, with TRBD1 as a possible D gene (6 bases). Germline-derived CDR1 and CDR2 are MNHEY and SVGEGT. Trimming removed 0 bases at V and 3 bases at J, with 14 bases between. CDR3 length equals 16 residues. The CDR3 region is CASSYSRQAWEETQYF. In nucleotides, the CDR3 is TGTGCCAGCAGTTACTCGAGACAGGCCTGGGAAGAGACCCAGTACTTC.

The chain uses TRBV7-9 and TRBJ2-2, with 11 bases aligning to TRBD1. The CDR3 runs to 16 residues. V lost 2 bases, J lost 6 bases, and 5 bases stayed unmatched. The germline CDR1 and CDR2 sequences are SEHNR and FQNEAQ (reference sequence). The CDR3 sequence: CASSLFGTGGPGELFF. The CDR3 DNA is TGTGCCAGCAGCTTATTTGGGACAGGGGGTCCCGGGGAGCTGTTTTTT. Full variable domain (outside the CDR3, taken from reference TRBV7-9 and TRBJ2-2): DTGVSQNPRHKITKRGQNVTFRCDPISEHNRLYWYRQTLGQGPEFLTYFQNEAQLEKSRLLSDRFSAERPKGSFSTLEIQRTEQGDSAMYLCASSLFGTGGPGELFFGEGSRLTVL.

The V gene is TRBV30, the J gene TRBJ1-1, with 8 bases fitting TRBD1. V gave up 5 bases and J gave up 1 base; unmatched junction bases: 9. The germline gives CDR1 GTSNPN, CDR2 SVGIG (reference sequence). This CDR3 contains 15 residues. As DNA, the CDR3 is TGTGCCTGGTTCCAGGGGGCGGTGGGGAACACTGAAGCTTTCTTT. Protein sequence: CAWFQGAVGNTEAFF.

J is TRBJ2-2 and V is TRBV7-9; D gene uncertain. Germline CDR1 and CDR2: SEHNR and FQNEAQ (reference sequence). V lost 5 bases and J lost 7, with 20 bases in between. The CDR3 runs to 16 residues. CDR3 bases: TGTGCCAGCAGCGACTCAGTTTCTCTCCCCGACGGGGAGCTGTTTTTT. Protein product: CASSDSVSLPDGELFF.

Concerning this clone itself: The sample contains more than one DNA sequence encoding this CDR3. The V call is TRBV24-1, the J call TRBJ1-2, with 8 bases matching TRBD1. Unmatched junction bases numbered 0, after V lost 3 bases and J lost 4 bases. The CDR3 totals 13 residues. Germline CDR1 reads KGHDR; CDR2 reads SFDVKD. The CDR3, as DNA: TGTGCCACCAGTGATGGACAGGGCTATGGCTACACCTTC. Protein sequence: CATSDGQGYGYTF.

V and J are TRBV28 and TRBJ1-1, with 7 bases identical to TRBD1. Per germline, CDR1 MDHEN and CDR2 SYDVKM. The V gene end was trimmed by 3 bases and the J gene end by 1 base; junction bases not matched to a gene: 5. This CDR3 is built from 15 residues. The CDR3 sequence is CASSFRQGGNTEAFF. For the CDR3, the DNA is TGTGCCAGCAGTTTTCGACAGGGCGGGAACACTGAAGCTTTCTTT.

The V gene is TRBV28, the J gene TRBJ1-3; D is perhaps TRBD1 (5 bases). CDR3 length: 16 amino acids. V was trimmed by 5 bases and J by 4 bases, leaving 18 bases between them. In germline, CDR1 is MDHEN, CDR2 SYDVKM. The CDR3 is CASSVLRDFGGNTIYF. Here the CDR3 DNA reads TGTGCCAGCAGTGTACTACGGGACTTCGGAGGAAACACCATATATTTT.

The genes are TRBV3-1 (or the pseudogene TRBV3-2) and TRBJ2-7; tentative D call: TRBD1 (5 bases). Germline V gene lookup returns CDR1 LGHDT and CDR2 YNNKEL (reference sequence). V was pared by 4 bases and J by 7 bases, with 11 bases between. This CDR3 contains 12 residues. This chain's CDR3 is CASSPNRGEQYF. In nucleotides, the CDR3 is TGTGCCAGCAGCCCGAATAGGGGAGAGCAGTACTTC.

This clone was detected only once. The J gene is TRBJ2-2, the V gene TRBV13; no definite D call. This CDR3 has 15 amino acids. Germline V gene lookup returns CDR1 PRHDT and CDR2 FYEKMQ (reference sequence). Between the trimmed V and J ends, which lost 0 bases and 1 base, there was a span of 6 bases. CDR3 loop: CASSLGLRNTGELFF. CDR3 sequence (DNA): TGTGCCAGCAGCTTAGGCCTCAGGAACACCGGGGAGCTGTTTTTT.

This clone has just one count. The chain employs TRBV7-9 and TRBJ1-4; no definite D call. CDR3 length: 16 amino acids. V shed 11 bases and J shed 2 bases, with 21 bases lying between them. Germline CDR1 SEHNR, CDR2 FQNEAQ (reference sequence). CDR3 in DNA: TGTGCCTTTCCCCAGGTCCCTCAAAGGACTAATGAAAAACTGTTTTTT. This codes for CAFPQVPQRTNEKLFF.

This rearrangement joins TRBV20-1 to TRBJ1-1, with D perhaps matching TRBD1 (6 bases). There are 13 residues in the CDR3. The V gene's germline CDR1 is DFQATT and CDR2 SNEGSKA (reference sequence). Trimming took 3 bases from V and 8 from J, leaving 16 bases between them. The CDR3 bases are TGCAGTGCTAGTTCACAGGGCGAAACCGAAGCTTTCTTT. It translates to CSASSQGETEAFF.